The clone carrying this T cell receptor beta chain was detected a few times. A TCRbeta library incorporating unique molecular identifiers was prepared. TCRdb redid the calling of the PCR reads with MiXCR, one entry per CDR3 protein. The sample carries about 340,000 distinct CDR3 sequences, around a tenth recorded once. The length of the CDR3 is 16 residues. V was pared by 3 bases and J by 0 bases, with 12 bases between. This sample is part of a study of T-cell reconstitution after alpha-beta-depleted transplantation in children. The TCR originated in a human donor who donated a stem cell graft to a child with acute lymphoblastic leukemia. This chain joins TRBV12-3 or TRBV12-4 and TRBJ2-1; the D gene is possibly TRBD2 (6 bases). This specimen was PBMCs from the stem cell graft donor, taken from the stem cell graft. For the CDR3, the DNA is TGTGCCAGCAGTTTGCTAGTGACTAGCTCCTACAATGAGCAGTTCTTC. As protein: CASSLLVTSSYNEQFF.